Presented here are 32 T cell receptor beta chains from one specimen sequenced in a study of T cells after yellow fever vaccination. TCRdb redid the calling of the 5' RACE reads with MiXCR, one entry per CDR3 protein. The profile shows about 340,000 distinct CDR3 sequences, around 13% of them singletons. The material was CD4+ T cells sorted from PBMCs, obtained 15 days after the yellow fever booster vaccination. Receptors originate from a man aged 18 to 30 who received the YFV17D yellow fever vaccine.

CDR3 loop: CAISERSGLIPTYEQYF. DNA for the CDR3: TGTGCCATCAGTGAGCGTTCAGGACTTATTCCAACCTACGAGCAGTACTTC. The rearrangement joins TRBV10-3 to TRBJ2-7; possible D gene TRBD2, 5 bases. V lost 2 bases and J lost 2, with 19 bases in between. This CDR3 has 17 amino acids. CDR1 and CDR2 (germline): ENHRY, SYGVKD.

This clonotype was counted many times. The rearrangement joins TRBV4-3 to TRBJ2-5; the D is unclear. Trimming took off 0 bases at V and 2 bases at J, with 22 bases between the two ends. The CDR3 is 19 residues long. From germline, CDR1 is LGHNA and CDR2 YSLEER. CDR3 bases: TGCGCCAGCAGCCAAGATCTCTCCACAGAGTCGCGTCGTCAAGAGACCCAGTACTTC. Its translation: CASSQDLSTESRRQETQYF.

The chain links TRBV12-3 or TRBV12-4 to TRBJ2-1, with 10 bases matching TRBD1. The CDR3 is 14 residues long. The V and J ends lost 5 bases and 9 bases, in that order; junction bases with no gene match: 7. For the CDR3, the DNA is TGTGCCAGCAGTCCCAGGACAGGGGGTGGTGAGCAGTTCTTC. It encodes CASSPRTGGGEQFF.

V and J are TRBV12-3 or TRBV12-4 and TRBJ1-2, with a tentative D call TRBD1 (5 bases). Trimming cost V 3 bases and J 2 bases, with 10 bases left between them. The CDR3 is 14 amino acids. This CDR3 is CASSLAGRNYGYTF. CDR3 nucleotide sequence: TGTGCCAGCAGTTTGGCAGGGCGGAACTATGGCTACACCTTC.

In this sample, this clonotype turned up many times. The junction and the germline gene differ at one end; a read error may be behind it. The chain uses TRBV12-3 or TRBV12-4 and TRBJ2-7; 10 bases are shared with TRBD2. The CDR3 covers 14 residues. CDR3 sequence reads: CASSLAGATYEQYF. The CDR3 DNA is TGTGCCAGCAGTCTAGCGGGGGCGACCTACGAGCAGTACTTC.

The genes are TRBV6-5 and TRBJ2-1; the D is unclear. The CDR3 consists of 12 residues. The germline V and J ends were trimmed by 6 bases and 9 bases, with 12 bases remaining between them. Germline V CDR1 and CDR2: MNHEY, SVGAGI. In nucleotides, the CDR3 is TGTGCCAGCAGACCTACCGCCTCTGAGCAGTTCTTC. Amino acid sequence: CASRPTASEQFF.

A few counts support this clonotype. The chain recombines TRBV2 with TRBJ1-1; D not certain. Per germline, CDR1 SNHLY and CDR2 FYNNEI. CDR3 length: 13 residues. V was shortened by 3 bases and J by 6 bases, with 11 bases between the two germline ends. CDR3 coding DNA: TGTGCCAGCAGTGAGATGGGAGTGGCTGAAGCTTTCTTT. Protein sequence: CASSEMGVAEAFF.

In the case of this clonotype: One end of the junction fails to match germline, which may point to a read error. The gene calls are TRBV7-6 and TRBJ2-5; D gene uncertain. The CDR3 has 11 amino acids. CDR1 and CDR2 (germline): SGHVS, FNYEAQ. CDR3 bases: TGTGACAGCAGCCGTCAAGAGACCCAGTACTTC. Its translation is CDSSRQETQYF.

This chain uses TRBV7-8 with TRBJ2-5; 8 bases are shared with TRBD2. The length of the CDR3 is 16 residues. Germline V CDR1 and CDR2: SGHVS, FQNEAQ. Losses at the gene ends were 0 bases for V and 4 bases for J; bases not matched to a gene: 7. CDR3 nucleotide sequence: TGTGCCAGCAGCTTAGCGTGGCGGGGGGCCGGAGAGACCCAGTACTTC. The encoded protein is CASSLAWRGAGETQYF.

This clonotype turned up a few times. The V and J genes are TRBV7-6 and TRBJ2-2; 9 bases are shared with TRBD2. V lost 5 bases, J lost 5 bases, and 9 bases stayed unmatched. From germline, CDR1 is SGHVS and CDR2 FNYEAQ. The CDR3 spans 16 residues. The CDR3 loop reads CASSALGTSTTGELFF. The DNA for the CDR3 is TGTGCCAGCAGCGCCTTGGGGACTAGCACGACCGGGGAGCTGTTTTTT.

The chain's CDR3 is CATSDSWRNEQFF. The CDR3 DNA follows: TGTGCCACCAGTGATTCCTGGCGCAATGAGCAGTTCTTC. The rearrangement uses TRBV24-1 and TRBJ2-1, with D hard to call. Germline V gene sequence: CDR1 KGHDR, CDR2 SFDVKD. Trimming shortened V by 2 bases and J by 6 bases, and 7 bases separated the two germline ends. This CDR3 contains 13 residues.

The chain recombines TRBV6-5 with TRBJ2-3; D perhaps matches TRBD2 (5 bases). CDR1 is MNHEY and CDR2 is SVGAGI in the germline V gene. The CDR3 has 13 amino acids. The V end lost 5 bases, the J end lost 7 bases, and 13 bases lay between the germline ends. The CDR3 spells CASSLEGYHTQYF. The CDR3 DNA sequence: TGTGCCAGCAGTCTTGAGGGTTACCATACGCAGTATTTT.

This clonotype was counted a few times. The chain is built from TRBV19 and TRBJ2-1, with TRBD1 as a possible D gene (7 bases). Germline CDR1 LNHDA, CDR2 SQIVND (reference sequence). This CDR3 is built from 15 residues. V gave up 10 bases and J gave up 8 bases, with 24 bases separating them. CDR3 DNA sequence: TGTGCCACAACAGATCGGGGGTCTACAGGGGATGAGCAGTTCTTC. Translating gives CATTDRGSTGDEQFF.

Only a few counts were recorded for this clonotype. The chain is built from TRBV6-5 and TRBJ2-1; TRBD1 agrees at 8 bases. The germline gives CDR1 MNHEY, CDR2 SVGAGI. The CDR3 extends over 15 amino acids. Trimming removed 2 bases from V and 5 bases from J; junction bases left unmatched: 5. The CDR3 nucleotides read TGTGCCAGCAGTTACGGGGACAGGATAAACAATGAGCAGTTCTTC. The encoded protein is CASSYGDRINNEQFF.

This clonotype has more than one count but fewer than ten. The J gene is TRBJ1-5, the V gene TRBV5-1; TRBD1 matches at 12 bases. With 4 bases clipped from V and 7 bases from J, the junction kept 3 bases outside the gene matches. The CDR3 covers 14 residues. The germline V gene has CDR1 SGHRS and CDR2 YFSETQ. CDR3 amino acids: CASSEGTGGQPQHF. CDR3 nucleotides: TGCGCCAGCAGCGAGGGGACAGGGGGCCAGCCCCAGCATTTT. Based on the CDR3 plus reference TRBV5-1 and TRBJ1-5, the full variable domain is KAGVTQTPRYLIKTRGQQVTLSCSPISGHRSVSWYQQTPGQGLQFLFEYFSETQRNKGNFPGRFSGRQFSNSRSEMNVSTLELGDSALYLCASSEGTGGQPQHFGDGTRLSIL.

This clonotype was observed a handful of times. This sequence joins TRBV20-1 and TRBJ2-5; 7 bases agree with TRBD1. Germline CDR1 and CDR2: DFQATT and SNEGSKA (reference sequence). Trimming cost V 7 bases and J 5 bases; bases outside gene matches: 10. This CDR3 has 13 residues. CDR3 in DNA: TGCAGTGGCGACAGGGCGGGCGGGGAGACCCAGTACTTC. The encoded protein is CSGDRAGGETQYF.

This clonotype was counted between two and nine times. V gene TRBV6-5 combines with J gene TRBJ2-5; 7 nucleotides agree with TRBD2. Germline V gene sequence: CDR1 MNHEY, CDR2 SVGAGI. The CDR3 runs 14 residues. Trimming cost V 2 bases and J 5 bases; bases outside gene matches: 5. The CDR3, as DNA: TGTGCCAGCAGTTACGGCGGGGGATCGGAGACCCAGTACTTC. Encoded protein: CASSYGGGSETQYF.

This clonotype has just a few counts. The V call is TRBV29-1, the J call TRBJ2-1; D perhaps matches TRBD2 (6 bases). V shed 6 bases and J shed 3 bases, with 12 bases lying between them. Germline V lookup: CDR1 SQVTM, CDR2 ANQGSEA. CDR3 length: 13 residues. In DNA form, the CDR3 reads TGCAGCGTCGGGGGAGCCATCTACAATGAGCAGTTCTTC. This translates into CSVGGAIYNEQFF.

This clonotype was seen only a few times. The chain couples TRBV5-1 to TRBJ1-3; D is uncertain. The CDR3 sequence is 14 residues long. Looked up from germline, CDR1 is SGHRS and CDR2 is YFSETQ. V was pared by 0 bases and J by 0 bases, with 4 bases between. This chain's CDR3 is CASSLDRSGNTIYF. Written as DNA, the CDR3 is TGCGCCAGCAGCTTGGACCGCTCTGGAAACACCATATATTTT.

This clonotype was picked up a small number of times. The chain carries TRBV6-5 and TRBJ2-3; D gene unclear. This CDR3 has 16 residues. Between the trimmed V and J ends, which lost 2 bases and 0 bases, there was a span of 12 bases. Per the germline V gene, CDR1 is MNHEY and CDR2 is SVGAGI. CDR3 sequence: CASSYRPEVSTDTQYF. The CDR3 nucleotides are TGTGCCAGCAGTTACCGACCGGAAGTTAGCACAGATACGCAGTATTTT.

The chain employs TRBV10-3 and TRBJ1-5; 10 bases are shared with TRBD1. The CDR3 is 14 amino acids. Germline V gives CDR1 ENHRY, CDR2 SYGVKD. The V segment lost 6 bases and the J segment 7 bases; nucleotides outside the gene matches: 6. CDR3 nucleotide sequence: TGTGCCATCAGCGACAGGGGGCAGGGGCAGCCCCAGCATTTT. Translation: CAISDRGQGQPQHF.

This clonotype was seen a handful of times. The J gene is TRBJ1-6, the V gene TRBV28; D ambiguous. Trimming stripped 8 bases from V and 8 bases from J, with 7 bases between. Per the germline V gene, CDR1 is MDHEN and CDR2 is SYDVKM. CDR3 length: 11 amino acids. CDR3 amino acids: CASLRDSPLHF. The CDR3 bases are TGTGCCAGCCTGAGGGATTCACCCCTCCACTTT.

This clonotype was detected a few times. The chain joins TRBV5-4 to TRBJ2-5; no firm D call. Germline loops: CDR1 SGHNT, CDR2 YYREEE (reference sequence). The CDR3 runs to 14 residues. Trimming cost V 4 bases and J 1 base, with 11 bases left between them. In DNA, the CDR3 is TGTGCCAGCAGCCCCCGCCGGGCCCAAGAGACCCAGTACTTC. As protein: CASSPRRAQETQYF.

At least ten counts were recorded for this clonotype. J is TRBJ2-7 and V is TRBV5-1, with D uncertain. Germline V lookup: CDR1 SGHRS, CDR2 YFSETQ. CDR3 length equals 13 residues. V lost 0 bases to trimming and J lost 1 base, with 5 bases between them. This CDR3 reads CASSLVSSYEQYF. DNA of the CDR3: TGCGCCAGCAGCTTGGTTAGTTCCTACGAGCAGTACTTC.

This clonotype has more than one count but fewer than ten. The chain couples TRBV29-1 to TRBJ1-1, with unresolved D. Per the germline V gene, CDR1 is SQVTM and CDR2 is ANQGSEA. V shed 7 bases and J shed 4 bases, with 10 bases lying between them. The CDR3 has 11 amino acids. This chain's CDR3 is CSGSTGTEAFF. The CDR3, as DNA: TGCAGCGGATCCACCGGCACTGAAGCTTTCTTT.

J is TRBJ1-2 and V is TRBV11-1; D gene uncertain. CDR3 length: 12 amino acids. V was clipped by 4 bases and J by 5 bases, with 8 bases between them. Germline V gene sequence: CDR1 SGHAT, CDR2 FQDESV (reference sequence). CDR3 sequence: CASSSDRYGYTF. Here the CDR3 DNA reads TGTGCCAGCAGCTCCGATCGTTATGGCTACACCTTC.

Many counts were recorded for this clonotype. V and J are TRBV20-1 and TRBJ1-4; 7 bases fit TRBD1. The ends lost 1 base at V and 6 bases at J; junction bases unmatched: 2. This CDR3 contains 13 residues. Per the germline V gene, CDR1 is DFQATT and CDR2 is SNEGSKA (reference sequence). DNA for the CDR3: TGCAGTGCTAGAGTTACAGGGGATGAAAAACTGTTTTTT. This codes for CSARVTGDEKLFF.

V and J are TRBV4-1 and TRBJ1-1; D gene unclear. This CDR3 spans 15 amino acids. The V gene lost 4 bases and the J gene lost 0 bases, with 12 bases spanning the gap. Germline V gives CDR1 MGHRA, CDR2 YSYEKL. This CDR3 is CASSPLGNMNTEAFF. CDR3 in DNA: TGCGCCAGCAGCCCCCTCGGAAATATGAACACTGAAGCTTTCTTT.

The chain carries TRBV6-5 and TRBJ1-5, with TRBD1 matching over 8 bases. J was trimmed by 9 bases and V by 6 bases; bases with no gene match: 10. Looked up from germline, CDR1 is MNHEY and CDR2 is SVGAGI. This CDR3 is 14 amino acids long. The DNA of the CDR3 is TGTGCCAGCAGAACCGGACAGGGTACAGGGCCCCAGCATTTT. This sequence encodes CASRTGQGTGPQHF.

This clonotype was seen ten or more times. The rearrangement joins TRBV12-3 or TRBV12-4 to TRBJ2-7; D gene ambiguous. This CDR3 has 18 amino acids. With 3 bases removed from V and 2 bases from J, the gap between germline ends came to 23 bases. This CDR3 is CASSFRARLLGTTYEQYF. The CDR3 DNA reads TGTGCCAGCAGTTTTAGGGCAAGGCTGCTGGGTACAACCTACGAGCAGTACTTC.

This clonotype is a singleton in its sample. The chain is built from TRBV5-1 and TRBJ2-2; D not certain. Germline CDR1 SGHRS, CDR2 YFSETQ. V lost 7 bases to trimming and J lost 6 bases, with 7 bases between them. The CDR3 is 11 residues long. The CDR3 here is CASLLSGELFF. CDR3 nucleotide sequence: TGCGCCAGCCTATTGTCCGGGGAGCTGTTTTTT.

The rearrangement joins TRBV14 to TRBJ2-7, with D perhaps TRBD1 (6 bases). The CDR3 is made up of 16 amino acids. From germline, CDR1 is SGHDN and CDR2 FVKESK. V lost 3 bases and J 1 base, leaving 16 bases between the germline ends. The CDR3: CASSQQIDRHSYEQYF. DNA of the CDR3: TGTGCCAGCAGCCAGCAGATCGACAGGCATTCCTACGAGCAGTACTTC.